This entry lists 10 T cell receptor beta chains sequenced from one sample in a study of OX40 agonist ivuxolimab in advanced cancers. Only in-frame clones appear in the TCRdb table, and some are missing; sequencing was by immunoSEQ multiplex PCR. This sample yields about 8,900 clones, of which roughly 90% are seen a single time; around 13% belongs to the top ten. The material sequenced was CD4+ or CD8+ T cells sorted from blood, taken in a trial of the OX40 agonist ivuxolimab. The origin of the receptors is an adult with an advanced solid tumor such as melanoma, head and neck, liver or kidney cancer.

This chain links TRBV10-3 with TRBJ1-1; possible D gene TRBD1, 5 bases. V dropped 6 bases and J dropped 1 base, with 12 bases sitting between them. The CDR3 loop spans 14 amino acids. Germline values: CDR1 ENHRY, CDR2 SYGVKD. In DNA, the CDR3 is TGTGCCATCAGAAGGGACCCACCGAACACTGAAGCTTTCTTT. It translates to CAIRRDPPNTEAFF.

J is TRBJ2-1 and V is TRBV27; TRBD2 agrees at 10 bases. The CDR3 has 15 residues. Looked up from germline, CDR1 is MNHEY and CDR2 is SMNVEV (reference sequence). V gave up 3 bases and J gave up 7 bases; unmatched junction bases: 6. DNA of the CDR3: TGTGCCAGCAGTTTCCGGCTAGCGGGAGAGAATGAGCAGTTCTTC. It is translated as CASSFRLAGENEQFF.

In its sample, this clone was seen a few times. The gene calls are TRBV5-6 and TRBJ2-7; a weak D match, TRBD1 (5 bases). CDR1 and CDR2 from the germline V gene are SGHDT and YYEEEE. The V and J ends lost 0 bases and 0 bases respectively, with 10 bases between them. The CDR3 is 15 residues long. Here the CDR3 DNA reads TGTGCCAGCAGCTTGGGCAGGGCTAGCTCCTACGAGCAGTACTTC. Residues: CASSLGRASSYEQYF.

The chain employs TRBV18 and TRBJ2-5; tentative D call: TRBD1 (6 bases). Germline V lookup: CDR1 KGHSH, CDR2 LQKENI. The CDR3 length is 14 residues. With 3 bases removed from V and 0 bases from J, the gap between germline ends came to 8 bases. Here the CDR3 reads CASSPGQNQETQYF. CDR3 coding DNA: TGTGCCAGCTCACCTGGACAGAACCAAGAGACCCAGTACTTC.

V and J are TRBV5-1 and TRBJ2-5; TRBD2 aligns across 16 bases. The DNA matches TRBJ2-7 better at its end, which makes the J call doubtful. The CDR3 extends over 18 amino acids. Per the germline V gene, CDR1 is SGHRS and CDR2 is YFSETQ. The CDR3 spells CASSPGTSGRAFHYEQYF. CDR3 bases: TGCGCCAGCAGCCCCGGGACTAGCGGGAGGGCCTTTCACTACGAGCAGTACTTC.

The chain uses TRBV25-1 and TRBJ1-1; TRBD1 matches 9 bases. The CDR3 totals 14 residues. J gave up 4 bases and V 3 bases, and 3 bases lay outside the gene matches. Germline V gene sequence: CDR1 MGHDK, CDR2 SYGVNS. This CDR3 is CASSEGQGSTEAFF. For the CDR3, the DNA is TGTGCCAGCAGTGAGGGACAGGGTAGCACTGAAGCTTTCTTT.

The chain carries TRBV9 and TRBJ2-5; 9 positions agree with TRBD2. The germline V gene encodes CDR1 SGDLS and CDR2 YYNGEE. Unmatched junction bases numbered 4, after V lost 0 bases and J lost 4 bases. The CDR3 has 15 residues. Here the CDR3 DNA reads TGTGCCAGCAGCGTAGTTAGCGGGAGAGGAGAGACCCAGTACTTC. It encodes CASSVVSGRGETQYF. Full variable domain (missing parts from reference TRBV9 and TRBJ2-5): DSGVTQTPKHLITATGQRVTLRCSPRSGDLSVYWYQQSLDQGLQFLIQYYNGEERAKGNILERFSAQQFPDLHSELNLSSLELGDSALYFCASSVVSGRGETQYFGPGTRLLVL.

The chain uses TRBV6-1 and TRBJ2-7, with D possibly TRBD2 on 5 matching bases. The germline gives CDR1 MNHNS, CDR2 SASEGT. The CDR3 sequence is 12 residues long. V was cut by 4 bases and J by 5 bases, with 9 bases left in between. The CDR3 region is CASSVRVHEQYF. Written as DNA, the CDR3 is TGTGCCAGCAGTGTGCGGGTCCACGAGCAGTACTTC.

This clone was counted only a few times. The chain uses TRBV6-1 and TRBJ1-5; no clear D gene. The V end lost 11 bases, the J end lost 0 bases, and 11 bases lay between the germline ends. The germline V gene has CDR1 MNHNS and CDR2 SASEGT. The CDR3 runs to 13 residues. Here the CDR3 DNA reads TGTGCCCACGGAAGGAGTAGCAATCAGCCCCAGCATTTT. This encodes CAHGRSSNQPQHF.

This sequence joins TRBV4-1 and TRBJ1-2; D unclear. The V end lost 0 bases, the J end lost 6 bases, and 8 bases lay between the germline ends. This CDR3 has 13 amino acids. Germline V gene sequence: CDR1 MGHRA, CDR2 YSYEKL. The CDR3 here is CASSQDGLNGYTF. DNA for the CDR3: TGCGCCAGCAGCCAAGATGGACTTAATGGCTACACCTTC.